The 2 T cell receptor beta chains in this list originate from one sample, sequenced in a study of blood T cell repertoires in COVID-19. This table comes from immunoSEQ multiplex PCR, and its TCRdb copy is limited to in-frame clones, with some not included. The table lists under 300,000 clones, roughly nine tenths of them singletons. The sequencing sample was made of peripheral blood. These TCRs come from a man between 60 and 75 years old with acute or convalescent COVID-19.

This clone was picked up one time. The CDR3 is CASSPSGVGWNTEAFF. CDR3 bases: TGTGCCAGCAGTCCGTCCGGGGTTGGGTGGAACACTGAAGCTTTCTTT. V gene TRBV6-2 or TRBV6-3 combines with J gene TRBJ1-1; no definite D call. Germline loops: CDR1 MNHEY, CDR2 SVGEGT. The CDR3 loop spans 16 amino acids. V was cut by 5 bases and J by 1 base, with 17 bases left in between.

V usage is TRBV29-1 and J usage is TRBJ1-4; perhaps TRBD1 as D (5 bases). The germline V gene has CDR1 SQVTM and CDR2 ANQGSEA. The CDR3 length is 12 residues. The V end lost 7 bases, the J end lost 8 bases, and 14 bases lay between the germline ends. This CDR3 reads CSGGRGYEKLFF. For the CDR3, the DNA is TGCAGCGGAGGTAGGGGATACGAAAAACTGTTTTTT.